This T cell receptor beta chain was profiled in a study of CXCR3-negative and CXCR3-positive naive CD8 T cells. Study results and limitations: Surface CD5 was comparable between naive subsets; TCR strength was inferred from TRB CDR3 properties. Researchers report that CXCR3-positive naive cells carry more hydrophobic TRB CDR3s than CXCR3-negative naive cells.

CDR3 size: 16 residues. Germline V lookup: CDR1 SQVTM, CDR2 ANQGSEA. All TRB cDNA libraries came from 5' RACE performed with UMI labels. TCRdb reprocessed the 5' RACE reads and stores each CDR3 protein as one record, lacking DNA. Its table records about 53,000 distinct CDR3 sequences. As regards this clonotype: Its antigen remains unknown.

The chain has TRBV29-1 and TRBJ1-3. What was sequenced was naive CXCR3- CD8+ T cells from blood. The subset is: CD45RO-CCR7+CD27+CD95- naive CD8+ T cells lacking CXCR3 (TNR3-). This TCR was sampled from a human donor in good health. Some clones in this sample may be carry-over from other donors' samples. CDR3 sequence: CSVEDRDYLPYDTIYF. The full variable domain, completed using reference TRBV29-1 and TRBJ1-3, is SAVISQKPSRDICQRGTSLTIQCQVDSQVTMMFWYRQQPGQSLTLIATANQGSEATYESGFVIDKFPISRPNLTFSTLTVSNMSPEDSSIYLCSVEDRDYLPYDTIYFGEGSWLTVV.